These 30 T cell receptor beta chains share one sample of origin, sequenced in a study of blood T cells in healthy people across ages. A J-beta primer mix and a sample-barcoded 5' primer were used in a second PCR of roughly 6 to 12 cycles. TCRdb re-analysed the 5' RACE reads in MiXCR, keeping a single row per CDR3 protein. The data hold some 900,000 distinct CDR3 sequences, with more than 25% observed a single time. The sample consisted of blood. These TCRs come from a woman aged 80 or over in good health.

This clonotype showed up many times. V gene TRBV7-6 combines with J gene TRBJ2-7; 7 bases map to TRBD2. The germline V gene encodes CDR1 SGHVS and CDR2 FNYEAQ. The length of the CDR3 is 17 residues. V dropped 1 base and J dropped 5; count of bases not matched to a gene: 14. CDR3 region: CASSLGGGPYSNHEQYF. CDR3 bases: TGTGCCAGCAGCTTAGGGGGAGGGCCTTATAGCAACCACGAGCAGTACTTC.

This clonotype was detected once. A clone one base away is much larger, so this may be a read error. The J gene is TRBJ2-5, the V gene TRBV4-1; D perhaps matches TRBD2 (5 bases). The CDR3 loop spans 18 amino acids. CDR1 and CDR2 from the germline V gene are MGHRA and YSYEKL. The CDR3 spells CASSRTVATQMYQETRYF. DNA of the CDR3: TGCGCCAGCAGCCGAACTGTAGCGACTCAGATGTACCAAGAGACCCGGTACTTC.

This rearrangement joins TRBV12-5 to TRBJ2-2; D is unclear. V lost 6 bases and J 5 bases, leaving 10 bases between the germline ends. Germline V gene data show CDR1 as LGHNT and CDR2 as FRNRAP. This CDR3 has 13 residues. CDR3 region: CASGLRTTGELFF. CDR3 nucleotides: TGTGCTAGTGGGTTACGAACTACCGGGGAGCTGTTTTTT.

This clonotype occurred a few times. The CDR3 region is CASSLGSINYGYTF. The CDR3 DNA reads TGTGCCAGCAGCTTAGGCAGCATTAACTATGGCTACACCTTC. The chain combines TRBV11-3 with TRBJ1-2; D gene uncertain. Germline V gene sequence: CDR1 SGHNT, CDR2 YENEEA. V lost 1 base and J 1 base, leaving 7 bases between the germline ends. The length of the CDR3 is 14 residues.

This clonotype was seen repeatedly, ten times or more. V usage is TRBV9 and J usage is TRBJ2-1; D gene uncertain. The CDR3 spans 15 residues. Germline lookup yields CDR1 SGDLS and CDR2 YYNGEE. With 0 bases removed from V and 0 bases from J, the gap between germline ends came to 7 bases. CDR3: CASSVGGNSYNEQFF. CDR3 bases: TGTGCCAGCAGCGTAGGTGGGAACTCCTACAATGAGCAGTTCTTC.

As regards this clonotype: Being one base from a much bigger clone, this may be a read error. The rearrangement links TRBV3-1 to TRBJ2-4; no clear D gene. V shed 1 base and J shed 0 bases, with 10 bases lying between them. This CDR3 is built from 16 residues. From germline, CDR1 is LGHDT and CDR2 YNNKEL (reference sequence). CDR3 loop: CASSQAAALAKNIQYF. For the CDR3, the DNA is TGTGCCAGCAGCCAAGCGGCAGCTCTAGCCAAAAACATTCAGTACTTC. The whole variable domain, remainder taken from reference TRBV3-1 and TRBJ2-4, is DTAVSQTPKYLVTQMGNDKSIKCEQNLGHDTMYWYKQDSKKFLKIMFSYNNKELIINETVPNRFSPKSPDKAHLNLHINSLELGDSAVYFCASSQAAALAKNIQYFGAGTRLSVL.

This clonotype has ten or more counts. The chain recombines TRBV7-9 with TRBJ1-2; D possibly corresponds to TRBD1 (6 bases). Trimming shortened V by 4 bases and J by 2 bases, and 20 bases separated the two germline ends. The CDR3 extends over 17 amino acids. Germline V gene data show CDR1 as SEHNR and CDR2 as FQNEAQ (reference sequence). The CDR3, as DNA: TGTGCCAGCAGCTCCTGGAGGAGGACAGAAGACAACTATGGCTACACCTTC. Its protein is CASSSWRRTEDNYGYTF.

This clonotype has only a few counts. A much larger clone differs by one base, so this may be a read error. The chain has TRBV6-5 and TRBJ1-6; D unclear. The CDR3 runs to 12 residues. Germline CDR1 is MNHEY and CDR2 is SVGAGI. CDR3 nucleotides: TGTACCAGCAGTTTCTCTAATTCACCCCTCCACTTT. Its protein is CTSSFSNSPLHF.

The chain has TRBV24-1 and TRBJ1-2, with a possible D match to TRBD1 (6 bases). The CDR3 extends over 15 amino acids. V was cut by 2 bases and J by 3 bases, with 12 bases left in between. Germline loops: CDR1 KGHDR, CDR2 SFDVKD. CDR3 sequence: CATSDSRGGDYGYTF. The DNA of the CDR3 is TGTGCCACCAGTGATTCCCGCGGGGGCGACTATGGCTACACCTTC.

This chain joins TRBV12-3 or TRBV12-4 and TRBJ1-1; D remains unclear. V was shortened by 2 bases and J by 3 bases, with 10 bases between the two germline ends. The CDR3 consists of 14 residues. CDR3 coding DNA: TGTGCCAGCAGTTTAACAGAGGGAGACACTGAAGCTTTCTTT. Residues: CASSLTEGDTEAFF.

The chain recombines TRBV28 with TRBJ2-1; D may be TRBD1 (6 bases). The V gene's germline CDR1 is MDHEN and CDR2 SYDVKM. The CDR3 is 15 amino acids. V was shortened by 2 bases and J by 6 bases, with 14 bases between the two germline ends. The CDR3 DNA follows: TGTGCCAGCAGTTTAACGGCCAAAGGGGGCAATGAGCAGTTCTTC. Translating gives CASSLTAKGGNEQFF.

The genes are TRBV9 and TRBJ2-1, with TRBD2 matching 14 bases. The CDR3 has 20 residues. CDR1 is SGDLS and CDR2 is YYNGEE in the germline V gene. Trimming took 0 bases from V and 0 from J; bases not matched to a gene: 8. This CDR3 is CASSVAGTSGGLSSYNEQFF. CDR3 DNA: TGTGCCAGCAGCGTAGCCGGGACTAGCGGGGGCCTCAGCTCCTACAATGAGCAGTTCTTC.

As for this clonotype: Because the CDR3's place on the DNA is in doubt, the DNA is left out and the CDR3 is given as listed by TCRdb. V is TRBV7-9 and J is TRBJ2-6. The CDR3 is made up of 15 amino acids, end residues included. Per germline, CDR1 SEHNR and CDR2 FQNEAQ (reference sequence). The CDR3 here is CASSLVGSGANVRTF.

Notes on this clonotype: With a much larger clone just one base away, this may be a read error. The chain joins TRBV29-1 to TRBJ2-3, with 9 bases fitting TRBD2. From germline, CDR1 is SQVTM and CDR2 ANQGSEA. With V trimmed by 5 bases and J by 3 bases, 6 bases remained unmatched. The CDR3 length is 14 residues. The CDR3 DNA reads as TGCAGCGTTAATTTGCGGGGGGGAACAGATACGCAGTATTTT. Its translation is CSVNLRGGTDTQYF.

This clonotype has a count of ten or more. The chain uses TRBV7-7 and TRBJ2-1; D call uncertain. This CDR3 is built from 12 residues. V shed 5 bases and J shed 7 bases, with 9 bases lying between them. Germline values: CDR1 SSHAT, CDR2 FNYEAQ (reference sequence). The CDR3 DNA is TGTGCCAGCAGCCCGAGTGGAAATGAGCAGTTCTTC. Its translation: CASSPSGNEQFF.

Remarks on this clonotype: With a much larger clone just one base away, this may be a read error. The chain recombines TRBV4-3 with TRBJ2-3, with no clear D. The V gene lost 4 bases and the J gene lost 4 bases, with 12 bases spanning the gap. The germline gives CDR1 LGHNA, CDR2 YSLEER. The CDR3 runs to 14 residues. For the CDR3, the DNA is TGCGCCAGCAGCCGCAGACACAGCGCAGATACGCAGTATTTT. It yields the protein CASSRRHSADTQYF.

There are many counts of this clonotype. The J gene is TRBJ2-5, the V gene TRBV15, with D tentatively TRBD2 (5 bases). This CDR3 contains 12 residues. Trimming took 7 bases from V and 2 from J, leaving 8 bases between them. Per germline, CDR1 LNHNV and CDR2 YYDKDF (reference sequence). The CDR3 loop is CATNRGQETQYF. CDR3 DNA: TGTGCCACCAACCGGGGACAAGAGACCCAGTACTTC.

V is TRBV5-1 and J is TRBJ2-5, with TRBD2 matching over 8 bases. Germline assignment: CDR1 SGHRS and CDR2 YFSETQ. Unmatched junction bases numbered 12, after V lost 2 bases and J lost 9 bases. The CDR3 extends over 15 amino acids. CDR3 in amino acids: CASSLAGAAGQPQYF. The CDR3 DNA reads TGCGCCAGCAGCTTAGCGGGAGCCGCCGGGCAGCCCCAGTACTTC.

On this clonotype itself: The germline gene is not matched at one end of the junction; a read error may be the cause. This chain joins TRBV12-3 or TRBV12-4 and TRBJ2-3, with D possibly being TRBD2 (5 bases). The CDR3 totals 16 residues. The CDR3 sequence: CASSFHSGPSTDAQYF. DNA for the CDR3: TGTGCCAGCAGTTTCCACAGCGGACCTAGCACAGATGCGCAGTATTTT.

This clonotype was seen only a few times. The DNA of the CDR3 is TGTGCCAGCAGTTTCCCGGGACTTTTGAACACCGGGGAGCTGTTTTTT. Translated: CASSFPGLLNTGELFF. The genes are TRBV12-3 or TRBV12-4 and TRBJ2-2; D is perhaps TRBD2 (6 bases). Trimming left V 3 bases short and J 1 base short, with 12 bases between. CDR3 size: 16 residues.

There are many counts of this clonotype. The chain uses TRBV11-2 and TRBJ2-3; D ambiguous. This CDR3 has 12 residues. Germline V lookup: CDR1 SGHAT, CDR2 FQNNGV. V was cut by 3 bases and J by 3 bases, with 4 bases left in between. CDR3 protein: CASSFWTDTQYF. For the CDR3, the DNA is TGTGCCAGCAGCTTCTGGACAGATACGCAGTATTTT.

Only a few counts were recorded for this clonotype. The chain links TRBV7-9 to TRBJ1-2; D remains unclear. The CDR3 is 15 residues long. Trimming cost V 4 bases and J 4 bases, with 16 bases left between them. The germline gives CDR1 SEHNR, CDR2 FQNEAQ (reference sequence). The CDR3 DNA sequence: TGTGCCAGCAGCTCAACCCGCGGACTCATCTATGGCTACACCTTC. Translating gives CASSSTRGLIYGYTF.

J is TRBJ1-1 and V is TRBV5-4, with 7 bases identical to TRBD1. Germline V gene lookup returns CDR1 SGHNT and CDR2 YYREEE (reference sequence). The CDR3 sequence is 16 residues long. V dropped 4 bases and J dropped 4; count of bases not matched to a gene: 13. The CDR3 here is CASSLPGGQGGTEAFF. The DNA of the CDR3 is TGTGCCAGCAGCCTACCAGGAGGCCAGGGGGGCACTGAAGCTTTCTTT.

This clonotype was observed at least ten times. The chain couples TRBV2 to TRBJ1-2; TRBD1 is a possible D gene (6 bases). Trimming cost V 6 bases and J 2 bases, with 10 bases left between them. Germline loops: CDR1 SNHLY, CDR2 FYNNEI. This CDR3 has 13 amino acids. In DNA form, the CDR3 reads TGTGCCAGCAGGGAGGACAGAAACTATGGCTACACCTTC. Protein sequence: CASREDRNYGYTF.

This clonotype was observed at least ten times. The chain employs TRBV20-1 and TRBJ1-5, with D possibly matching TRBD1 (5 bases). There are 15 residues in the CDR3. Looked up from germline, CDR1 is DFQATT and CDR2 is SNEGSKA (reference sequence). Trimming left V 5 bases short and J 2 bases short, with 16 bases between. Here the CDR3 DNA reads TGCAGTGCTCGTGACGGGACGGCAGGCAATCAGCCCCAGCATTTT. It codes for CSARDGTAGNQPQHF.

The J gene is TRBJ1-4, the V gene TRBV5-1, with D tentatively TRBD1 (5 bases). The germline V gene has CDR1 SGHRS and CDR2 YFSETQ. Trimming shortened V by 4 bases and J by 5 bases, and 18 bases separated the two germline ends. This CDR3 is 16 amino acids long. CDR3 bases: TGCGCCAGCAGCAGGGTAGGAGGGGCAATCAATGAAAAACTGTTTTTT. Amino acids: CASSRVGGAINEKLFF.

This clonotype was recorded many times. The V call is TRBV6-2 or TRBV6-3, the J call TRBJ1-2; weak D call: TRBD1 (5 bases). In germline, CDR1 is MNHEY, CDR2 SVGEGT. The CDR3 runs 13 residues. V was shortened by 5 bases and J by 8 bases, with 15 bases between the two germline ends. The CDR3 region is CASSQSNWGGYTF. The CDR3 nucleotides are TGTGCCAGCAGTCAATCGAATTGGGGCGGCTACACCTTC.

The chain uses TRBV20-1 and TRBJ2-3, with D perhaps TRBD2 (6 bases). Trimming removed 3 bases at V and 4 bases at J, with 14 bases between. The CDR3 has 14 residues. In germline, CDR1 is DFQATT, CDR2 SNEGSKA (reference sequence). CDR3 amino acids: CSARGGPRPDTQYF. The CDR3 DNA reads TGCAGTGCTAGGGGGGGACCCAGGCCAGATACGCAGTATTTT.

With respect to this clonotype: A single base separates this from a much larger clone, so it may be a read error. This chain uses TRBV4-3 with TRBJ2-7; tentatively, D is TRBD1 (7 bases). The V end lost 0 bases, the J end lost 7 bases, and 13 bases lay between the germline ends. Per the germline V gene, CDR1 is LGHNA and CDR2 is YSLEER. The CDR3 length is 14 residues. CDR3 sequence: CASSQERRDSEQYF. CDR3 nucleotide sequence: TGCGCCAGCAGCCAAGAGAGGAGGGACAGTGAGCAGTACTTC.

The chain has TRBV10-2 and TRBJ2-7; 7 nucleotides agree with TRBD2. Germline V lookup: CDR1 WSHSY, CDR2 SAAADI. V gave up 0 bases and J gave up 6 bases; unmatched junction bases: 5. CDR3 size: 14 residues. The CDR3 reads CASSESGGVGEQYF. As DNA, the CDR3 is TGCGCCAGCAGTGAGTCTGGGGGGGTCGGCGAGCAGTACTTC.